This paragraph covers one T cell receptor beta chain sequence. CDR3 size: 13 residues. V lost 6 bases, J lost 2 bases, and 11 bases lay in between. Germline CDR1 is DFQATT and CDR2 is SNEGSKA (reference sequence). This sample was included in a study of CD8+CD57+ T cells in acquired aplastic anemia. Genomic DNA, the template, was used for profiling of the TCR beta VDJ and CDR3. TCRdb re-called the reads with MiXCR, one entry per CDR3 protein. In the table there are about 190,000 distinct CDR3 sequences, less than 65% of which are singletons. This TCR was recovered from a human donor in good health, serving as a control. The chain is built from TRBV20-1 and TRBJ2-1; D gene unclear. Sequenced sample: sorted CD4+, CD8+, or CD8+CD57+ T cells (not recorded which) from PBMCs. This chain's CDR3 is CSAPDPPYNEQFF. The CDR3 nucleotides are TGCAGTGCCCCCGATCCCCCCTACAATGAGCAGTTCTTC.